A single sample is the source of the 20 T cell receptor beta chains below, sequenced in a study of blood T cell repertoires in COVID-19. Clones were sequenced by immunoSEQ multiplex PCR, and TCRdb holds only the in-frame ones, with some missing. The sample records roughly 400,000 clones, approximately 90% being singletons. The sequenced sample consisted of PBMCs or T cells enriched from blood (not recorded which). The receptors here all came from a woman in her forties who had been exposed to COVID-19.

J is TRBJ1-1 and V is TRBV23-1; D remains ambiguous. TRBV23-1 is placed among ORFs of uncertain function. This CDR3 is built from 14 residues. Trimming cost V 0 bases and J 1 base, with 6 bases left between them. CDR3 sequence: CASSQSRANTEAFF. CDR3 bases: TGCGCCAGCAGTCAATCCCGAGCGAACACTGAAGCTTTCTTT.

V gene TRBV2 combines with J gene TRBJ2-7, with 10 positions matching TRBD1. Per the germline V gene, CDR1 is SNHLY and CDR2 is FYNNEI. The trim removed 6 bases at V and 1 base at J, leaving 3 bases unmatched. This CDR3 comprises 14 residues. The DNA of the CDR3 is TGTGCCAGCAGCAAGGACAGGGGGTCCTACGAGCAGTACTTC. Translated: CASSKDRGSYEQYF.

The chain employs TRBV5-4 and TRBJ2-7, with TRBD1 matching over 9 bases. Germline trimming cut 3 bases from V and 4 bases from J; bases unmatched to any gene: 5. This CDR3 contains 14 residues. Germline CDR1 is SGHNT and CDR2 is YYREEE (reference sequence). CDR3 nucleotides: TGTGCCAGCAGCTCGGACAGGGGAAGTTACGAGCAGTACTTC. It codes for CASSSDRGSYEQYF.

This chain links TRBV12-5 with TRBJ2-5; possibly TRBD2 for D (6 bases). Germline CDR1 LGHNT, CDR2 FRNRAP. V shed 7 bases and J shed 1 base, with 10 bases lying between them. The CDR3 loop spans 13 amino acids. CDR3 protein: CASALTSQETQYF. CDR3 coding DNA: TGTGCTAGTGCCTTGACTAGCCAAGAGACCCAGTACTTC.

The chain links TRBV11-3 to TRBJ1-2; TRBD1 matches 11 bases. CDR1 and CDR2 from the germline V gene are SGHNT and YENEEA. Unmatched junction bases numbered 4, after V lost 5 bases and J lost 8 bases. There are 13 residues in the CDR3. CDR3 in amino acids: CASSRTGGEGYTF. CDR3 nucleotide sequence: TGTGCCAGCAGCCGGACAGGGGGCGAGGGCTACACCTTC.

The V call is TRBV30, the J call TRBJ1-1; the D gene is possibly TRBD1 (5 bases). CDR1 and CDR2 from the germline V gene are GTSNPN and SVGIG (reference sequence). The V and J ends lost 2 bases and 3 bases respectively, with 13 bases between them. The CDR3 is 14 residues long. Here the CDR3 DNA reads TGTGCCTGGAGTAAGGGACTGGGAGACACTGAAGCTTTCTTT. This gives the protein CAWSKGLGDTEAFF.

The chain couples TRBV27 to TRBJ2-7, with 7 bases fitting TRBD2. With V trimmed by 7 bases and J by 5 bases, 8 bases remained unmatched. Germline CDR1 reads MNHEY; CDR2 reads SMNVEV (reference sequence). The CDR3 length is 13 residues. CDR3 in DNA: TGTGCCAGCACCACAGCGAGCGGGAACGAGCAGTACTTC. It translates to CASTTASGNEQYF.

The rearrangement joins TRBV29-1 to TRBJ2-2; 7 bases are shared with TRBD2. With 7 bases clipped from V and 7 bases from J, the junction kept 24 bases outside the gene matches. Germline V CDR1 and CDR2: SQVTM, ANQGSEA. The CDR3 loop spans 18 amino acids. The CDR3 spells CSARVYFQGGSMNGELFF. Here the CDR3 DNA reads TGCAGCGCCAGAGTGTATTTTCAGGGCGGGAGCATGAACGGGGAGCTGTTTTTT.

The chain carries TRBV6-2 or TRBV6-3 and TRBJ1-2; maybe TRBD1 (6 bases). This CDR3 is 14 amino acids long. The V end was cut by 2 bases, the J end by 4 bases, with 11 bases between. The V gene's germline CDR1 is MNHEY and CDR2 SVGEGT. This CDR3 reads CASSYGGAAYGYTF. In nucleotides, the CDR3 is TGTGCCAGCAGTTACGGGGGCGCGGCCTATGGCTACACCTTC.

This chain connects TRBV5-4 to TRBJ2-3, with 10 bases fitting TRBD2. Germline V gene data show CDR1 as SGHNT and CDR2 as YYREEE (reference sequence). V lost 3 bases and J lost 3; bases outside the gene matches: 7. The CDR3 runs 16 residues. The CDR3 DNA is TGTGCCAGCAGCTCGGAACTAGCGGGGAAAACAGATACGCAGTATTTT. This sequence encodes CASSSELAGKTDTQYF.

CDR3 amino acids: CASSAPGTGGYTF. The CDR3 coding sequence is TGTGCCAGCAGCGCCCCCGGGACAGGGGGTTACACCTTC. The chain recombines TRBV9 with TRBJ1-2, with 11 nucleotides matching TRBD1. The V and J ends lost 3 bases and 11 bases, in that order; junction bases with no gene match: 6. This CDR3 is 13 amino acids long. Germline-derived CDR1 and CDR2 are SGDLS and YYNGEE.

The chain combines TRBV30 with TRBJ1-4; no clear D. Germline V gene data show CDR1 as GTSNPN and CDR2 as SVGIG (reference sequence). CDR3 length equals 15 residues. The germline V and J ends were trimmed by 0 bases and 6 bases, with 14 bases remaining between them. CDR3: CAWSVRGGRDEKLFF. CDR3 nucleotide sequence: TGTGCCTGGAGTGTACGTGGCGGGAGGGATGAAAAACTGTTTTTT.

The chain employs TRBV2 and TRBJ2-1, with 12 bases lining up with TRBD2. The CDR3 spans 15 residues. The V gene end was trimmed by 6 bases and the J gene end by 3 bases; junction bases not matched to a gene: 3. Germline CDR1 and CDR2: SNHLY and FYNNEI. The CDR3 protein is CASRVTSGSYNEQFF. The CDR3 coding sequence is TGTGCCAGCAGGGTGACTAGCGGGAGCTACAATGAGCAGTTCTTC.

The rearrangement uses TRBV7-9 and TRBJ1-2; TRBD1 matches 8 bases. V dropped 3 bases and J dropped 8; count of bases not matched to a gene: 8. Looked up from germline, CDR1 is SEHNR and CDR2 is FQNEAQ (reference sequence). The CDR3 is 14 residues long. Here the CDR3 DNA reads TGTGCCAGCAGCTTTAGTCCCCAGGGGGCGGGCTACACCTTC. Encoded protein: CASSFSPQGAGYTF.

The chain recombines TRBV19 with TRBJ2-5, with TRBD1 matching over 9 bases. J lost 5 bases, V lost 1 base, and 8 bases had no gene match. CDR1 is LNHDA, CDR2 SQIVND, per germline (reference sequence). The CDR3 spans 16 residues. CDR3 loop: CASSIGGTGRRETQYF. The CDR3 bases are TGTGCCAGTAGTATAGGGGGGACAGGGCGGAGGGAGACCCAGTACTTC.

V usage is TRBV27 and J usage is TRBJ2-3; 8 nucleotides agree with TRBD2. Germline V gene data show CDR1 as MNHEY and CDR2 as SMNVEV (reference sequence). V lost 5 bases and J lost 0; bases outside the gene matches: 7. This CDR3 is 16 amino acids long. CDR3 sequence reads: CASSTGTRISTDTQYF. The CDR3 coding sequence is TGTGCCAGCAGTACCGGGACTAGGATTAGCACAGATACGCAGTATTTT.

The chain uses TRBV11-3 and TRBJ2-5, with 8 bases fitting TRBD1. Germline V lookup: CDR1 SGHNT, CDR2 YENEEA. J was trimmed by 3 bases and V by 5 bases; bases with no gene match: 2. This CDR3 has 13 amino acids. The CDR3 DNA reads TGTGCCAGCAGCGGGGACAGGAAAGAGACCCAGTACTTC. Translation gives CASSGDRKETQYF.

The CDR3 is CASSQKPGTGEQFF. CDR3 coding DNA: TGCGCCAGCAGCCAGAAACCGGGGACAGGTGAGCAGTTCTTC. The chain combines TRBV4-1 with TRBJ2-1; 8 nucleotides line up with TRBD1. CDR1 and CDR2 from the germline V gene are MGHRA and YSYEKL. V was clipped by 3 bases and J by 9 bases; unmatched bases: 7. This CDR3 region has 14 residues.

The J gene is TRBJ2-2, the V gene TRBV21-1; TRBD2 is taken as the D call from the table, unchecked against the DNA. TRBV21-1 is shown as a pseudogene. The CDR3 extends over 20 amino acids. In nucleotides, the CDR3 is TGTGCCAGCAGCAAAGTTGAGGGGCTAGCGGGAGAAGGGAACACCGGGGAGCTGTTTTTT. Translation: CASSKVEGLAGEGNTGELFF.

The chain links TRBV6-5 to TRBJ2-2; TRBD2 matches 8 bases. The V segment lost 7 bases and the J segment 7 bases; nucleotides outside the gene matches: 11. Germline CDR1 MNHEY, CDR2 SVGAGI. The CDR3 sequence is 15 residues long. The CDR3 loop is CASNHPGTRDGELFF. CDR3 sequence (DNA): TGTGCCAGCAATCACCCCGGGACTAGAGACGGGGAGCTGTTTTTT.